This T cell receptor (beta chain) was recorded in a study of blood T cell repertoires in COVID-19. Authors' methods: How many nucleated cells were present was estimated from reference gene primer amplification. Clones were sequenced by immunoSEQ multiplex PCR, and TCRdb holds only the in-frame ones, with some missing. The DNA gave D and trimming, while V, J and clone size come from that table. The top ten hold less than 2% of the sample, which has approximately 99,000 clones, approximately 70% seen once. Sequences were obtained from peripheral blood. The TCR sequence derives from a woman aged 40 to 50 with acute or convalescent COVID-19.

CDR3 amino acids: CASSPGQGTQYF. The CDR3 bases are TGCGCCAGCAGCCCTGGACAGGGTACGCAGTATTTT. V gene TRBV5-1 combines with J gene TRBJ2-3; 8 nucleotides match TRBD1. Germline assignment: CDR1 SGHRS and CDR2 YFSETQ. Losses at the gene ends were 4 bases for V and 8 bases for J; bases not matched to a gene: 3. There are 12 residues in the CDR3.